A selection of T cell receptor beta chains follows, all from one sample in a study of OX40 agonist ivuxolimab in advanced cancers. The repertoire was sequenced with immunoSEQ multiplex PCR; TCRdb's copy has only in-frame clones and lacks some. This table holds 65,000 to 90,000 clones, over 80% found once. The sample was CD4+ or CD8+ T cells sorted from blood, taken in a trial of the OX40 agonist ivuxolimab. The receptors were sampled from an adult with an advanced solid tumor such as melanoma, head and neck, liver or kidney cancer. CDR3s include the opening cysteine and the closing phenylalanine or tryptophan. The D gene is left open where the match is weak. Size is omitted from some rows. Given values are once, few, many or a class for expanded clones.

CDR3nt	CDR3aa	v_gene	d_gene	j_gene	abundance
TGTGCCAGCAGTCAGACGATTGATTACAATGAGCAGTTCTTC	CASSQTIDYNEQFF	TRBV27	NA	TRBJ2-1	few
TGTGCCAGCAGCAAAGTTCTGGGGCTTGAATCCTACGAGCAGTACTTC	CASSKVLGLESYEQYF	TRBV21-1	NA	TRBJ2-7	NA
TGCGCCAGCAGCTTGCCAGGCCAAGAGACCCAGTACTTC	CASSLPGQETQYF	TRBV5-1	NA	TRBJ2-5	medium-sized
TGTGCCAGTAGTACCCGGGCCGGAAAATACGAGCAGTACTTC	CASSTRAGKYEQYF	TRBV19	NA	TRBJ2-7	few
TGCGCCAGCAGTGGGCTAGGGGACATTCCCCATTATAGCAATCAGCCCCAGCATTTT	CASSGLGDIPHYSNQPQHF	TRBV10-2	NA	TRBJ1-5	NA
TGTGCCAGCAGCGTAGTGGGACTAGGTGGGGAGACCCAGTACTTC	CASSVVGLGGETQYF	TRBV9	TRBD2	TRBJ2-5	once
TGTGCCAGCAGCTTAGAGGGGCGCGAGCAGTACTTC	CASSLEGREQYF	TRBV7-2	NA	TRBJ2-7	NA
TGTGCCAGCAGCGTAAGCGGACGATTTAATGAACAGTACTTC	CASSVSGRFNEQYF	TRBV9	NA	TRBJ2-5	few
TGTGCCAGCAGCTTGGGGGACAGGGAATACAATGAGCAGTTCTTC	CASSLGDREYNEQFF	TRBV5-6	TRBD1	TRBJ2-1	medium-sized
TGTGCCAGTAGTATGGCGGGAGCGTACACCGGGGAGCTGTTTTTT	CASSMAGAYTGELFF	TRBV19	TRBD2	TRBJ2-2	NA
TGCGCCAGCAGCGCCGATGACAGGGTGGCCATCTACGAGCAGTACTTC	CASSADDRVAIYEQYF	TRBV5-1	TRBD1	TRBJ2-7	NA
TGTGCCAGCAGCCCTGGACTGGAAGAGACCCAGTACTTC	CASSPGLEETQYF	TRBV7-2	NA	TRBJ2-5	NA
TGTGCCAGCAGCTCAAGGGCTAGCGGGGCAGATACGCAGTATTTT	CASSSRASGADTQYF	TRBV7-6	TRBD2	TRBJ2-3	NA
TGTGCCAGCAGCTTGGCCAGGCTAGCGGGTTACAATGAGCAGTTCTTC	CASSLARLAGYNEQFF	TRBV5-6	TRBD2	TRBJ2-1	NA
TGCGCCAGCAGCTTGGAAGGACAGGGATTGGTGAACACTGAAGCTTTCTTT	CASSLEGQGLVNTEAFF	TRBV5-1	TRBD1	TRBJ1-1	once
TGTGCCAGCAGTGCCACAGATACGCAGTATTTT	CASSATDTQYF	TRBV2	NA	TRBJ2-3	NA
TGTGCCAGCAGTCCCATGCCCTACGAGCAGTACTTC	CASSPMPYEQYF	TRBV14	NA	TRBJ2-7	NA
TGTGCCAGCAGTCAGTTGACTAGCGGGAGGACAGATACGCAGTATTTT	CASSQLTSGRTDTQYF	TRBV28	TRBD2	TRBJ2-3	NA
TGCGCCAGCAGCCCAGGGAACACCGGGGAGCTGTTTTTT	CASSPGNTGELFF	TRBV5-1	NA	TRBJ2-2	NA
TGTGCCATCAGGATGGCGGGGGGCCCCACAGATACGCAGTATTTT	CAIRMAGGPTDTQYF	TRBV10-3	TRBD2	TRBJ2-3	NA
TGTGCCAGCAGCCCAGGGCTACAAGCTCGCAACAATGAGCAGTTCTTC	CASSPGLQARNNEQFF	TRBV13	NA	TRBJ2-1	NA
TGTGCCAGCAGCCGGACAGGGGTCGAGCAGTACTTC	CASSRTGVEQYF	TRBV6-5	TRBD1	TRBJ2-7	NA
TGTGCCAGCAGCGGGGGCCAGGGGGGCCGTGAAAAACTGTTTTTT	CASSGGQGGREKLFF	TRBV5-6	TRBD1	TRBJ1-4	NA
TGTGCCAGCAGCTTAGTTTACAATGAGCAGTTCTTC	CASSLVYNEQFF	TRBV7-2	NA	TRBJ2-1	NA
TGTGCCAGCAGGGACGGGACAGGCTCTGGAAACACCATATATTTT	CASRDGTGSGNTIYF	TRBV9	TRBD1	TRBJ1-3	NA
TGTGCCAGCAGAAACCTCTACGGGATAGATACGCAGTATTTT	CASRNLYGIDTQYF	TRBV7-8	NA	TRBJ2-3	NA
TGCGCCAGCAGTAGAGGGGTCGGGGACTATGGCTACACCTTC	CASSRGVGDYGYTF	TRBV10-2	NA	TRBJ1-2	NA
TGCGCCAGCAGCTTGGGGGGGAGCACTGAAGCTTTCTTT	CASSLGGSTEAFF	TRBV5-1	NA	TRBJ1-1	few
TGTGCCAGCAGCTTAGGGGGGATTAAAGAGACCCAGTACTTC	CASSLGGIKETQYF	TRBV7-9	NA	TRBJ2-5	NA
TGTGCCAGCAGCTGGCTACAGGGCTACGAGCAGTACTTC	CASSWLQGYEQYF	TRBV5-5	NA	TRBJ2-7	NA
TGTGCCAGTACAGATTTCAGGTACGAGCAGTACTTC	CASTDFRYEQYF	TRBV27	NA	TRBJ2-7	NA
TGCAGCGTTGAAGTTTTCGCAGCCCGAACTTACTATGGCTACACCTTC	CSVEVFAARTYYGYTF	TRBV29-1	NA	TRBJ1-2	NA
TGTGCCAGCAGCGTAGTCTCTCATAGCGCGAACACCGGGGAGCTGTTTTTT	CASSVVSHSANTGELFF	TRBV9	NA	TRBJ2-2	NA
TGTGCCAGCAGCCTTACAGGGGGCGAGGGGCAGCCCCAGCATTTT	CASSLTGGEGQPQHF	TRBV27	TRBD1	TRBJ1-5	NA
TGCGCCAGCAGCCAAGACCTAGGAAGGGAGCAGTACTTC	CASSQDLGREQYF	TRBV4-1	NA	TRBJ2-7	NA
TGTGCCAGCCCCCCGGAGGTTGGATCCTACGAGCAGTACTTC	CASPPEVGSYEQYF	TRBV7-2	NA	TRBJ2-7	NA
TGTGCCAGCAGTTTGGTCCCCTTCTTTGTGACTAGCGGGGTCTCCTACGAGCAGTACTTC	CASSLVPFFVTSGVSYEQYF	TRBV27	TRBD2	TRBJ2-7	NA
TGTGCCAGCAGCTCTGACAGGGACCCCTACGAGCAGTACTTC	CASSSDRDPYEQYF	TRBV5-4	TRBD1	TRBJ2-7	NA
TGTGCCAGCAGCTCTGACCCTCGGACAGGCGCTAACTATGGCTACACCTTC	CASSSDPRTGANYGYTF	TRBV11-2	TRBD1	TRBJ1-2	NA
TGTGCCAGCAAGGTCGTGGGAGGCGGCACAGATACGCAGTATTTT	CASKVVGGGTDTQYF	TRBV2	NA	TRBJ2-3	NA
TGTGCCAGCAGCGCTGGGACAGCATTCTCTGGAAACACCATATATTTT	CASSAGTAFSGNTIYF	TRBV7-6	TRBD1	TRBJ1-3	NA
TGCGCCAGCAGCGCCAGGACAGGGGGGCTGGACCAGCCCCAGCATTTT	CASSARTGGLDQPQHF	TRBV4-1	TRBD1	TRBJ1-5	NA
TGTGCCAGCAGTTTAGGTGTGGGAAGCTACGAGCAGTACTTC	CASSLGVGSYEQYF	TRBV27	NA	TRBJ2-7	NA
TGTGCCAGCAGCCGATCGGTCGGACAGGTTGATGGAAACACCATATATTTT	CASSRSVGQVDGNTIYF	TRBV21-1	NA	TRBJ1-3	NA
TGTGCCAGCAGCTCAGAGGGGGTCCCGGCCCTAGAAGCTTTCTTT	CASSSEGVPALEAFF	TRBV5-6	NA	TRBJ1-1	NA
TGTGCCAGCAGTGGGTTTAGCGGGGGCGCGTATTCCGACGAGCAGTACTTC	CASSGFSGGAYSDEQYF	TRBV2	TRBD2	TRBJ2-7	few
TGCAGCGTTGAACGCCGAGAGCCAGGGGGCAACTATGGCTACACCTTC	CSVERREPGGNYGYTF	TRBV29-1	TRBD1	TRBJ1-2	NA
TGTGCCAGCGGACTGACGAACACCGGGGAGCTGTTTTTT	CASGLTNTGELFF	TRBV6-5	NA	TRBJ2-2	NA
TGTGCCAGCAGCTCCTGGGACTTTTACGAGCAGTACTTC	CASSSWDFYEQYF	TRBV7-3	NA	TRBJ2-7	NA
TGTGCCACCAGCAGAGTAGGTGGCACAGATACGCAGTATTTT	CATSRVGGTDTQYF	TRBV15	NA	TRBJ2-3	NA
TGTGCCAGCAGCCGATCCCGGGACTACTACGAGCAGTACTTC	CASSRSRDYYEQYF	TRBV6-1	TRBD2	TRBJ2-7	NA
TGCGCCAGCAGCCAAGAGATGAGTTCACTGCAGCCCCAGCATTTT	CASSQEMSSLQPQHF	TRBV4-1	NA	TRBJ1-5	few
TGTGCCAGCAGTGGACAGGGGGCATACAATCAGCCCCAGCATTTT	CASSGQGAYNQPQHF	TRBV6-1	TRBD1	TRBJ1-5	NA
TGTGCCAGCAGCGTAGGAGAAAGCTCCTACAATGAGCAGTTCTTC	CASSVGESSYNEQFF	TRBV9	NA	TRBJ2-1	NA